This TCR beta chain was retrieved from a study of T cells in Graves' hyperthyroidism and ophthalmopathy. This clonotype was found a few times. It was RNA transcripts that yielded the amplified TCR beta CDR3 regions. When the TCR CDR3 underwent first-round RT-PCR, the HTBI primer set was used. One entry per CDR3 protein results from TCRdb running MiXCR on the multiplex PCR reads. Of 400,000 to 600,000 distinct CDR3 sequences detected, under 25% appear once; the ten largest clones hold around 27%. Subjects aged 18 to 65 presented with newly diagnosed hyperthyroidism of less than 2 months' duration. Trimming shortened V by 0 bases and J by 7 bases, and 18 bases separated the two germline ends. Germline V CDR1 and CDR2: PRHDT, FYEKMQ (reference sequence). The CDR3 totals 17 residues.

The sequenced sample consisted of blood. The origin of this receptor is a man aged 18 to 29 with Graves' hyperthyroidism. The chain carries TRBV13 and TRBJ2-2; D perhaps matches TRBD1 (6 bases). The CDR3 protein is CASSLGRGRGYGGELFF. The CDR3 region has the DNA TGTGCCAGCAGCTTAGGCCGAGGCAGGGGATACGGCGGGGAGCTGTTTTTT.